This TCR beta chain appears in the sequencing data of a study of T cell clonotyping in hematopoietic cell transplantation. Recipients were bled about 28 days pretransplant and at posttransplant days 30, 100, 180. A word on this clone: The antigen remains unidentified.

Study results and limitations: Recipient TCR diversity dropped after transplant; expanded clonotypes rose from day 30 to 180.

The protocol was immunoSEQ multiplex PCR, while the TCRdb copy is restricted to in-frame clones and leaves out a portion. This table has approximately 780 clones, over 60% appearing once. The sequences come from PBMCs, collected 30 days after allogeneic stem cell transplant. This clonotype originated in a female patient aged 30 to 40 who had an allogeneic stem cell transplant, so the T cells may come from the graft donor. Some clones in this sample may be carry-over from other donors' samples.

In DNA form, the CDR3 reads TGTGCCGGAATTTCCAGGGGGCGTTGGGAAGAGACCCAGTACTTC. Encoded protein: CAGISRGRWEETQYF. J is TRBJ2-5 and V is TRBV30, with 8 bases lining up with TRBD1. The CDR3 covers 15 residues. J was trimmed by 3 bases and V by 8 bases; bases with no gene match: 14. Per germline, CDR1 GTSNPN and CDR2 SVGIG (reference sequence).